This entry concerns a single T cell receptor (beta chain). Its binding antigen is unknown. Nothing much larger sits one base from this clone, and base qualities are not available. This entry comes from a study of neoadjuvant anti-PD-1 for oral cavity cancer (dated by TCRdb to the early 2020s). At the level of the whole study: Patients mostly received three to four biweekly doses of nivolumab at 3 mg/kg before curative-intent surgical resection. Patients without progression received a fourth nivolumab dose around day 43 and underwent definitive surgical resection on days 50-56. Responders were defined as patients with complete response, partial response or stable disease by RECIST 1.1; non-responders were defined as patients with progression. The parent correlative cohort had 12 to 13 patients and a response rate of 33%.

V trim: 4 bases; J trim: 4 bases; unmatched bases: 6. CDR1 SGHAT and CDR2 FQNNGV were looked up in the germline V gene. The CDR3 numbers 15 residues from cysteine through phenylalanine. Just CDR3 DNA is preserved here, 45 bases in frame from base 1. Tumor libraries used mostly 4 to 6 ug of input genomic DNA for survey sequencing, with two replicates per sample. TCRbeta libraries were prepared with the immunoSEQ hsTCRbeta kit according to the manufacturer's instructions. The finished libraries were brought together in one pool at roughly 2.7 nM, which was then read using an Illumina NovaSeq 6000 S4 flow cell. The paper's processing steps were these. The immunoSEQ Analyzer was used for raw data preprocessing and quality control. The analysis was restricted to productive rearrangements, with each unique CDR3 amino acid sequence defining a clonotype. Repertoire clonality was estimated as the Gini-Simpson index, computed with the R package tcR. Student's t test was used to compare Gini indices, while Pearson correlation assessed associations with tumor size change. TCRdb holds this immuneACCESS table with in-frame rearrangements only. Some clones are missing; in checked studies, unresolved V genes explain under half, and the rest has no known cause. V, J and clone size reflect that table, while D and trimming were determined from the DNA. Across this sample there are roughly 10,000 clones, with around 62% seen only once. The top ten clones comprise roughly 8% of the sample.

What the research found in general, with its limitations: Higher pretreatment blood TCRbeta clonality and lower post-treatment tumor TCRbeta clonality were correlated with higher pretreatment blood Treg/Th17 ratios. Greater tumor shrinkage correlated with larger post-treatment sizes of preexisting intratumoral clones, which suggests that expansion of preexisting clones contributed to response. Only a few patients per response group were included in the TCR analyses, and larger cohorts for validation were called for by the authors.

The sample's time point, from its label and the paper: after neoadjuvant nivolumab, at surgical resection. The patients had newly diagnosed stage II-IVA oral cavity squamous cell carcinoma and had not received any prior systemic or radiation treatment. Everyone in the cohort had locally advanced, HPV-negative oral cavity squamous cell carcinoma. The samples were obtained from a longitudinal correlative study of a single-arm phase II trial testing neoadjuvant nivolumab in oral cavity squamous cell carcinoma. Genomic DNA-based TCRbeta sequencing was performed on subject-matched pre- and post-treatment PBMCs and tumors from three responders and three non-responders. The Maxwell RSC DNA from Tissue kit was used to isolate genomic DNA from tumor tissue.

The sequences come from tumor tissue, collected after nivolumab (anti-PD-1) treatment. This receptor chain uses TRBV11-2 and TRBJ2-5, and TRBD1 aligns with 10 junction nucleotides. This clonotype was sampled from a person between 35 and 79 years old with oral cavity squamous cell carcinoma. The CDR3 in this case is CASSSGTGVSETQYF. The nucleotide sequence reads as follows: TGTGCCAGCAGCTCCGGGACAGGGGTGTCAGAGACCCAGTACTTC.